These 7 T cell receptor beta chains came from one sample sequenced in a study of spatial heterogeneity in lung cancer. Time point here: blood at routine non-recurrence follow-up after resection. TCRdb reprocessed the 5' RACE reads with MiXCR, giving one entry per CDR3 protein. This table holds about 87,000 distinct CDR3 sequences, roughly 21% found once. This material consisted of PBMCs, taken at follow-up. These receptor sequences come from a male donor with early-stage non-small cell lung cancer.

The chain links TRBV15 to TRBJ2-1; no reliable D call. This CDR3 is built from 13 residues. Germline CDR1 and CDR2: LNHNV and YYDKDF (reference sequence). The V end lost 1 base, the J end lost 9 bases, and 10 bases lay between the germline ends. The CDR3 DNA follows: TGTGCCACCAGCAGAGTAGGCGTAGGTGAGCAGTTCTTC. It is translated as CATSRVGVGEQFF. Full variable domain (remainder filled in from reference TRBV15 and TRBJ2-1): DAMVIQNPRYQVTQFGKPVTLSCSQTLNHNVMYWYQQKSSQAPKLLFHYYDKDFNNEADTPDNFQSRRPNTSFCFLDIRSPGLGDTAMYLCATSRVGVGEQFFGPGTRLTVL.

This clonotype has only a few counts. This chain connects TRBV7-9 to TRBJ2-7, with 10 nucleotides matching TRBD2. V lost 6 bases, J lost 1 base, and 12 bases stayed unmatched. Germline-derived CDR1 and CDR2 are SEHNR and FQNEAQ (reference sequence). The CDR3 loop spans 17 amino acids. The CDR3 spells CASSRRLAGPESYEQYF. CDR3 DNA sequence: TGTGCCAGCAGTCGACGACTAGCGGGCCCTGAGTCCTACGAGCAGTACTTC.

This clonotype occurred a few times. This chain links TRBV18 with TRBJ2-1; D ambiguous. V dropped 3 bases and J dropped 0 bases, with 9 bases sitting between them. The germline V gene encodes CDR1 KGHSH and CDR2 LQKENI. CDR3 length equals 15 residues. CDR3 sequence reads: CASSPAYTSYNEQFF. The CDR3 coding sequence is TGTGCCAGCTCACCGGCATACACCTCCTACAATGAGCAGTTCTTC.

Only a few counts were recorded for this clonotype. The rearrangement joins TRBV6-5 to TRBJ1-1; D gene unclear. The germline CDR1 and CDR2 sequences are MNHEY and SVGAGI. Trimming stripped 3 bases from V and 7 bases from J, with 12 bases between. CDR3 size: 13 residues. The CDR3 DNA reads as TGTGCCAGCAGTTATGCAGACGGCCTTGAAGCTTTCTTT. It translates to CASSYADGLEAFF.

The chain joins TRBV18 to TRBJ2-7; D is possibly TRBD2 (5 bases). Trimming removed 3 bases from V and 2 bases from J, with 20 bases in between. The germline V gene encodes CDR1 KGHSH and CDR2 LQKENI. The CDR3 loop spans 17 amino acids. This chain's CDR3 is CASSPRPTGNFPYEQYF. CDR3 bases: TGTGCCAGCTCACCTCGCCCGACCGGGAACTTCCCCTACGAGCAGTACTTC.

This clonotype was counted many times. This chain uses TRBV12-3 or TRBV12-4 with TRBJ2-3, with D possibly TRBD2 on 5 matching bases. V lost 10 bases, J lost 0 bases, and 14 bases lay in between. CDR3 length: 14 residues. The CDR3 loop reads CATGAASSTDTQYF. The DNA for the CDR3 is TGTGCCACCGGAGCGGCCTCAAGCACAGATACGCAGTATTTT.

In its sample, this clonotype was seen a few times. The rearrangement links TRBV7-3 to TRBJ2-3; weak D call: TRBD2 (6 bases). This CDR3 has 16 residues. Germline CDR1 reads SGHTA; CDR2 reads FQGTGA. V lost 0 bases to trimming and J lost 2 bases, with 12 bases between them. CDR3 DNA: TGTGCCAGCAGCTTAACCCACCAGCGGGCCACAGATACGCAGTATTTT. This translates into CASSLTHQRATDTQYF.